A selection of T cell receptor beta chains follows, all from one sample in a study of cytomegalovirus exposure and HLA in healthy donors. Profiling relied on immunoSEQ multiplex PCR, and the TCRdb table lists in-frame clones only, not all of them. In the table there are approximately 190,000 clones, approximately 84% of which are singletons. Sequencing was done on a sample of PBMCs. These receptors all stem from a woman aged 45-60 years in good health and CMV-seropositive. The CDR3 runs from the conserved cysteine through the conserved F or W. The D gene is left open where the match is weak. Only some rows state a clone size, as once, few, many or a class for expanded clones.

TRBJ2-2 NA NA TRBV2 CASSESNARIGELFF TGTGCCAGCAGTGAATCCAACGCGAGGATCGGGGAGCTGTTTTTT
TRBJ1-2 NA TRBD1 TRBV5-6 CASSPPGLQGINGYTF TGTGCCAGCAGCCCGCCCGGCCTACAGGGGATCAATGGCTACACCTTC
TRBJ2-7 NA TRBD1 TRBV2 CASRKGQGPYEQYF TGTGCCAGCAGAAAGGGACAGGGGCCCTACGAGCAGTACTTC
TRBJ2-7 NA NA TRBV6-5 CASSTDSSYEQYF TGTGCCAGCTCGACAGATTCCTCCTACGAGCAGTACTTC
TRBJ2-1 once TRBD1 TRBV27 CASSLPTTGQQFF TGTGCCAGCAGTTTACCCACGACAGGGCAGCAGTTCTTC
TRBJ1-2 NA TRBD1 TRBV19 CASNPGQGLYGYTF TGTGCCAGTAACCCGGGACAGGGATTATATGGCTACACCTTC
TRBJ2-7 NA NA TRBV5-1 CASSLTVGALYEQYF TGCGCCAGCAGCTTGACGGTAGGGGCTCTCTACGAGCAGTACTTC
TRBJ1-3 once NA TRBV10-3 CAINAGLMSSGNTIYF TGTGCCATCAATGCTGGGCTGATGAGCTCTGGAAACACCATATATTTT
TRBJ1-4 NA TRBD1 TRBV29-1 CSVAWGQGNEKLFF TGCAGCGTTGCATGGGGACAGGGAAATGAAAAACTGTTTTTT
TRBJ1-1 NA NA TRBV20-1 CSARGSGVAFF TGCAGTGCTAGGGGCTCGGGGGTCGCTTTCTTT
TRBJ2-7 NA TRBD2 TRBV11-2 CASSSTGGYEQYF TGTGCCAGCAGCTCCACGGGGGGGTACGAGCAGTACTTC
TRBJ1-3 NA NA TRBV29-1 CSVSGAGNTIYF TGCAGCGTTTCTGGAGCGGGAAACACCATATATTTT
TRBJ2-5 NA NA TRBV9 CASSVGQLSQETQYF TGTGCCAGCAGCGTCGGACAGCTAAGCCAAGAGACCCAGTACTTC
TRBJ2-3 NA TRBD2 TRBV9 CASSARGASGVSTDTQYF TGTGCCAGCAGCGCGAGGGGGGCTAGCGGGGTTTCCACAGATACGCAGTATTTT
TRBJ1-2 NA TRBD1 TRBV5-4 CASSTTGGAGYTF TGTGCCAGCAGCACAACAGGGGGCGCAGGCTACACCTTC
TRBJ2-2 few NA TRBV6-1 CASLWLETGELFF TGTGCCAGCCTTTGGTTAGAAACCGGGGAGCTGTTTTTT
TRBJ1-2 NA TRBD1 TRBV27 CATPRTGRVYGYTF TGTGCCACCCCGCGGACAGGGAGGGTCTATGGCTACACCTTC
TRBJ2-3 NA NA TRBV4-2 CASSRATAADTQYF TGTGCCAGCAGCCGGGCTACCGCTGCAGATACGCAGTATTTT
TRBJ2-5 NA TRBD2 TRBV2 CASTAGGLYQETQYF TGTGCCAGCACAGCGGGGGGACTTTACCAAGAGACCCAGTACTTC
TRBJ2-1 NA NA TRBV14 CASSQIQLNEQFF TGTGCCAGCAGCCAAATACAGCTTAATGAGCAGTTCTTC
TRBJ1-2 NA NA TRBV6-5 CASSRQALYGYTF TGTGCCAGCAGTCGACAGGCACTGTATGGCTACACCTTC
TRBJ2-3 NA TRBD1 TRBV19 CASGQGDDTQYF TGTGCCAGTGGGCAGGGGGACGATACGCAGTATTTT
TRBJ2-2 NA NA TRBV9 CASSDWGGLGTGELFF TGTGCCAGCAGCGACTGGGGGGGCCTCGGCACCGGGGAGCTGTTTTTT